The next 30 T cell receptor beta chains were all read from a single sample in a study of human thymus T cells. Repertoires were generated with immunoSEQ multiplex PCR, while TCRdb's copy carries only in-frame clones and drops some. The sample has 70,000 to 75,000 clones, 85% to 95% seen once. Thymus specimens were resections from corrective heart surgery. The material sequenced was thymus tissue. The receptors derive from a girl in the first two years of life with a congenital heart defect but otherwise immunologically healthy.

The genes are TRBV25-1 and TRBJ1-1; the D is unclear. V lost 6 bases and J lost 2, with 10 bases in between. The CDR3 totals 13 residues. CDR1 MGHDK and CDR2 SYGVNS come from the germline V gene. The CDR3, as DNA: TGTGCCAGCAGCACTTGGACTAACACTGAAGCTTTCTTT. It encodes CASSTWTNTEAFF.

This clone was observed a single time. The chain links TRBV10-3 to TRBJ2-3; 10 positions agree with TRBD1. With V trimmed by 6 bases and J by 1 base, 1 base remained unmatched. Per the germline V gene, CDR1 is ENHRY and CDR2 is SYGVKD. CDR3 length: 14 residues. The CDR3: CAISDRGRTDTQYF. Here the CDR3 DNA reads TGTGCCATCAGCGACAGGGGGCGCACAGATACGCAGTATTTT.

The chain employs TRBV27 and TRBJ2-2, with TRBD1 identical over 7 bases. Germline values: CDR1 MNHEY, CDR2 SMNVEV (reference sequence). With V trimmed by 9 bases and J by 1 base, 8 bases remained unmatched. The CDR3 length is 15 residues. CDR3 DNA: TGTGCCAGTTCAACGGGACAGCAGAACACCGGGGAGCTGTTTTTT. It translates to CASSTGQQNTGELFF.

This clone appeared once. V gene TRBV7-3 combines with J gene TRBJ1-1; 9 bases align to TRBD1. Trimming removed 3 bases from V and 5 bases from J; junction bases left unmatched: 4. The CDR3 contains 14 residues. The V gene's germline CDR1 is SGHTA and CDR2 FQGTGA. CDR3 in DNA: TGTGCCAGCAGCTTGGGACAGGGAATAACTGAAGCTTTCTTT. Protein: CASSLGQGITEAFF.

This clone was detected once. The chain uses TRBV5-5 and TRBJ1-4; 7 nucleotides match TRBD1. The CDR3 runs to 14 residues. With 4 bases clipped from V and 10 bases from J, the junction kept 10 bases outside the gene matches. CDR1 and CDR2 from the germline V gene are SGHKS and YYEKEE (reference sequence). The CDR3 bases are TGTGCCAGCAGCCACATTGACAGGGAAGCAAAACTGTTTTTT. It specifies CASSHIDREAKLFF.

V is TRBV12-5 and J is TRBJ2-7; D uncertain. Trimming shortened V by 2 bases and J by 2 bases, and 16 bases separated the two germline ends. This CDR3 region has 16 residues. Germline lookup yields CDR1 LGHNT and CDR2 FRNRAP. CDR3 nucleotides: TGTGCTAGTGGTTTGTACCCGCCCGACAACGCCTACGAGCAGTACTTC. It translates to CASGLYPPDNAYEQYF.

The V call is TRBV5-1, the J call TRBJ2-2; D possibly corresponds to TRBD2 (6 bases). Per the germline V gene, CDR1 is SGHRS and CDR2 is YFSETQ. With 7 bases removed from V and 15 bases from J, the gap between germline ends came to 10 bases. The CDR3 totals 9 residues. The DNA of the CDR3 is TGCGCCAGCCCCTCGGGAGTGTTTTTT. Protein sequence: CASPSGVFF.

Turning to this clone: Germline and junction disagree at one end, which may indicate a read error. CDR3 sequence: CASSFLSKKAATPALF. In DNA form, the CDR3 reads TGTGCCAGCAGTTTCCTTTCTAAGAAAGCGGCTACCCCCGCGCTCTTC. The chain uses TRBV27 and TRBJ2-1, with a tentative D call TRBD2 (5 bases). CDR3 length: 16 amino acids. Germline V gene lookup returns CDR1 MNHEY and CDR2 SMNVEV (reference sequence).

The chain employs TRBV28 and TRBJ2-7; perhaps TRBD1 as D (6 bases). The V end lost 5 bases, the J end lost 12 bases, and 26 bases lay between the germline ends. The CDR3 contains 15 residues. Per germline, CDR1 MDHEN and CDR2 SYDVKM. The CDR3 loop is CASSHFRVDRAHLYF. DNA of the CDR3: TGTGCCAGCAGTCATTTTAGGGTGGACAGAGCCCACCTGTACTTC.

The CDR3, as DNA: TGTGCCAGCAGTGGGACTGGACAGATAAACAGCTCTGGAAACACCATATATTTT. Residues: CASSGTGQINSSGNTIYF. V gene TRBV7-2 combines with J gene TRBJ1-3; tentatively, D is TRBD1 (6 bases). V lost 6 bases, J lost 0 bases, and 21 bases lay in between. Germline CDR1 and CDR2: SGHTA and FQGNSA. The CDR3 contains 18 residues.

This CDR3 is CASSLAEREGPWGRKETQYF. CDR3 nucleotide sequence: TGCGCCAGCAGCTTGGCGGAGCGGGAGGGCCCATGGGGCCGTAAAGAGACCCAGTACTTC. The chain recombines TRBV5-1 with TRBJ2-5; TRBD2 agrees at 10 bases. From germline, CDR1 is SGHRS and CDR2 YFSETQ. The CDR3 consists of 20 residues. V trimming: 0 bases; J trimming: 3 bases; junction bases outside the gene matches: 17.

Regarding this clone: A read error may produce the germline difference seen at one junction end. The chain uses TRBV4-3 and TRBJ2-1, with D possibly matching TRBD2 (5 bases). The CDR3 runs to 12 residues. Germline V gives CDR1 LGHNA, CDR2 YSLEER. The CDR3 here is CASSQDEGEKFF. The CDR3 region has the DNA TGCGCCAGCAGCCAAGATGAGGGTGAGAAGTTCTTC.

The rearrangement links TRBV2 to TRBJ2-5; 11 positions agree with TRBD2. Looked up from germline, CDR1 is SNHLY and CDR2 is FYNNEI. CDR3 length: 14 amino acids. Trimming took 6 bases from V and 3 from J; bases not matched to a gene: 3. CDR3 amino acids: CASRGLAEKETQYF. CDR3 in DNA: TGTGCCAGCAGGGGACTAGCGGAAAAAGAGACCCAGTACTTC.

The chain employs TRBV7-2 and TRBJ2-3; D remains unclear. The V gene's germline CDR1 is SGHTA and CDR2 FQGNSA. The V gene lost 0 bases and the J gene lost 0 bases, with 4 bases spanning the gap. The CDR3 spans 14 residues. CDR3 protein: CASSLAVSTDTQYF. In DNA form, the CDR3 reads TGTGCCAGCAGCTTAGCGGTTAGCACAGATACGCAGTATTTT.

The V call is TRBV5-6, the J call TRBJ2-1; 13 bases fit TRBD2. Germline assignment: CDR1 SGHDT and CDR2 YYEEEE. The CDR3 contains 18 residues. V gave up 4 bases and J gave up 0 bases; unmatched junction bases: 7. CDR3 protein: CASSLGTSGTSSYNEQFF. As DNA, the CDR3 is TGTGCCAGCAGCCTCGGGACTAGCGGGACTAGCTCCTACAATGAGCAGTTCTTC. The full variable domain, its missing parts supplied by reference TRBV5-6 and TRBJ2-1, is DAGVTQSPTHLIKTRGQQVTLRCSPKSGHDTVSWYQQALGQGPQFIFQYYEEEERQRGNFPDRFSGHQFPNYSSELNVNALLLGDSALYLCASSLGTSGTSSYNEQFFGPGTRLTVL.

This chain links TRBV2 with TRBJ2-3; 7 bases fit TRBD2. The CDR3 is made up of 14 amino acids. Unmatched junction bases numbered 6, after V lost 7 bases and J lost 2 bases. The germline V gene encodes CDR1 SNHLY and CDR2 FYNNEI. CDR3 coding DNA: TGTGCCAGCACTGCGGGAGATTCCACAGATACGCAGTATTTT. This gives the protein CASTAGDSTDTQYF.

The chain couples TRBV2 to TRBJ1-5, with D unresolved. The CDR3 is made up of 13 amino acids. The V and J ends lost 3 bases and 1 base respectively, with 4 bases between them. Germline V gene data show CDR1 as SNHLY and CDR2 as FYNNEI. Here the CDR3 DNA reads TGTGCCAGCAGTGACAGCAGCAATCAGCCCCAGCATTTT. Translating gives CASSDSSNQPQHF. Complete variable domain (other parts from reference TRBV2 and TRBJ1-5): EPEVTQTPSHQVTQMGQEVILRCVPISNHLYFYWYRQILGQKVEFLVSFYNNEISEKSEIFDDQFSVERPDGSNFTLKIRSTKLEDSAMYFCASSDSSNQPQHFGDGTRLSIL.

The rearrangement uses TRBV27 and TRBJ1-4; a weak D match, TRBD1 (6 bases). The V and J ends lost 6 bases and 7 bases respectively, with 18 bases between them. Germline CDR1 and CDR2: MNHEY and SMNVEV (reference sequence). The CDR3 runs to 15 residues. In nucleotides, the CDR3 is TGTGCCAGCAGCCCCGCAGGGGAACGTATTGAAAAACTGTTTTTT. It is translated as CASSPAGERIEKLFF.

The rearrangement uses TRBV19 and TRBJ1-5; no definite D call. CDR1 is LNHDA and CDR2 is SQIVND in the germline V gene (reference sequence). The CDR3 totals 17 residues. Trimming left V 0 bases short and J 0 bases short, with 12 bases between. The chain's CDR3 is CASSIDLRKLSNQPQHF. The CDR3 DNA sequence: TGTGCCAGTAGTATAGATCTCAGGAAACTTAGCAATCAGCCCCAGCATTTT.

As DNA, the CDR3 is TGTGCCAGCAGCGGAGGGGCGACTAGCGGGTTCTACAATGAGCAGTTCTTC. It encodes CASSGGATSGFYNEQFF. This chain connects TRBV9 to TRBJ2-1; the match to TRBD2 covers 10 bases. CDR1 is SGDLS and CDR2 is YYNGEE in the germline V gene. The CDR3 length is 17 residues. V lost 3 bases to trimming and J lost 3 bases; unmatched junction nucleotides: 9. The whole variable domain, remainder taken from reference TRBV9 and TRBJ2-1, is DSGVTQTPKHLITATGQRVTLRCSPRSGDLSVYWYQQSLDQGLQFLIQYYNGEERAKGNILERFSAQQFPDLHSELNLSSLELGDSALYFCASSGGATSGFYNEQFFGPGTRLTVL.

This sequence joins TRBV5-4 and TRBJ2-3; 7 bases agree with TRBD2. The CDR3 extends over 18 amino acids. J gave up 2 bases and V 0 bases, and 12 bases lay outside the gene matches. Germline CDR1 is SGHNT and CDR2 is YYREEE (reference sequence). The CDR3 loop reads CASSLELARRWDTDTQYF. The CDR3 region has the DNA TGTGCCAGCAGCTTGGAACTAGCGAGAAGGTGGGACACAGATACGCAGTATTTT.

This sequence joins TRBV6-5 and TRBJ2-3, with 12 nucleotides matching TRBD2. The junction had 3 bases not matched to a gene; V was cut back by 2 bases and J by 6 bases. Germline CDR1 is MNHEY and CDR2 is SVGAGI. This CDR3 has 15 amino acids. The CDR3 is CASSYLAGGYDTQYF. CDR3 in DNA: TGTGCCAGCAGTTACCTAGCGGGAGGGTATGATACGCAGTATTTT.

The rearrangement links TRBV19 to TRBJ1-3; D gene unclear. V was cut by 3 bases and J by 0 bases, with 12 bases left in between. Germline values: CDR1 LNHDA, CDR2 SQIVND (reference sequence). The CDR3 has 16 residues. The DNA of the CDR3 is TGTGCCAGTAGTATCGGCACTGCCTCCTCTGGAAACACCATATATTTT. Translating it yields CASSIGTASSGNTIYF.

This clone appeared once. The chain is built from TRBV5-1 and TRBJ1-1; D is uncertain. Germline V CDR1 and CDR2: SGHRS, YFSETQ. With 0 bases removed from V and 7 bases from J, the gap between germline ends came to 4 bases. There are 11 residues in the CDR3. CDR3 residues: CASSLEGEAFF. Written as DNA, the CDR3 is TGCGCCAGCAGCTTGGAGGGTGAAGCTTTCTTT.

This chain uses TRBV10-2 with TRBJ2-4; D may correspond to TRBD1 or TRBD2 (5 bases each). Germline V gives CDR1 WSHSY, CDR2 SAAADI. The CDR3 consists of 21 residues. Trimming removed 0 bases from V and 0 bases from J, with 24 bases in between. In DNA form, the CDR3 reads TGCGCCAGCAGTGAGTCGGTAGGGGCCCCGGGGCTTTTACTAGCCAAAAACATTCAGTACTTC. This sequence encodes CASSESVGAPGLLLAKNIQYF.

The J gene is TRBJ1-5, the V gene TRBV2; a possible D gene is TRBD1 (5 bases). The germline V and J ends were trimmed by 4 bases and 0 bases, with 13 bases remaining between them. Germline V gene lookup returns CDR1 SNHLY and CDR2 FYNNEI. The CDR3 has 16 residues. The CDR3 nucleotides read TGTGCCAGCAGTGTTGGGACGAATAATAGCAATCAGCCCCAGCATTTT. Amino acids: CASSVGTNNSNQPQHF.

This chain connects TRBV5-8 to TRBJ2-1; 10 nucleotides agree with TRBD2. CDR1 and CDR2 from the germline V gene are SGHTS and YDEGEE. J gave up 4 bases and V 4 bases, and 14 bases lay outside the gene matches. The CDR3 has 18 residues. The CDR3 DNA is TGTGCCAGCAGCGATCCTAAACTAGCGGGACCCAAATACAATGAGCAGTTCTTC. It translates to CASSDPKLAGPKYNEQFF. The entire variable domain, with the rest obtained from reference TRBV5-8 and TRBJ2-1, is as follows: EAGVTQSPTHLIKTRGQQATLRCSPISGHTSVYWYQQALGLGLQFLLWYDEGEERNRGNFPPRFSGRQFPNYSSELNVNALELEDSALYLCASSDPKLAGPKYNEQFFGPGTRLTVL.

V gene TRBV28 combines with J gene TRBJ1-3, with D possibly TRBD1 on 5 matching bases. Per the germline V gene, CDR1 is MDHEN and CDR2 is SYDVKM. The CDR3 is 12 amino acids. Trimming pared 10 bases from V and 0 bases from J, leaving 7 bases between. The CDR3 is CATRVSGNTIYF. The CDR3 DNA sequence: TGTGCCACCAGGGTCTCTGGAAACACCATATATTTT.

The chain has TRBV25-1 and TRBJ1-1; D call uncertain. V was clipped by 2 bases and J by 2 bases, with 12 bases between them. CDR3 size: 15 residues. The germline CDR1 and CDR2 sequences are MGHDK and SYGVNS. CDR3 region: CASSEIEQPNTEAFF. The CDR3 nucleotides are TGTGCCAGCAGTGAAATTGAGCAGCCCAACACTGAAGCTTTCTTT.

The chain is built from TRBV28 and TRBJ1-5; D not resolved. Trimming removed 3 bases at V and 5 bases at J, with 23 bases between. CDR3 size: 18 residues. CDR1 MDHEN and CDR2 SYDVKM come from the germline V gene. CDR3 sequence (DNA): TGTGCCAGCAGTTTTGCTAGAACGAGGGTAGGAGCATATCAGCCCCAGCATTTT. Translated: CASSFARTRVGAYQPQHF.